This T cell receptor beta chain was sequenced in a study of T-cell memory formation after mild COVID-19. TCRdb used MiXCR to reprocess the 5' RACE reads, holding one entry per CDR3 protein. This sample yields about 270,000 distinct CDR3 sequences, of which 16% are seen a single time; roughly a fifth belongs to the top ten. The sample was PBMCs or a T cell subset sorted from them (not recorded which). This TCR was recovered from a man aged 18-30 years who had mild COVID-19 (a few samples of this study predate the infection). Cell type and time point are not known.

CDR3 loop: CASSVADSPGAFF. The CDR3 region has the DNA TGTGCCAGCAGCGTAGCGGACAGTCCGGGGGCTTTCTTT. This rearrangement joins TRBV9 to TRBJ1-1, with D perhaps TRBD1 (6 bases). Germline-derived CDR1 and CDR2 are SGDLS and YYNGEE. V gave up 0 bases and J gave up 11 bases, with 14 bases separating them. The CDR3 length is 13 residues.